The text below deals with one T cell receptor beta chain. The CDR3 spans 17 residues. V lost 2 bases and J lost 2; bases outside the gene matches: 12. CDR1 is GTSNPN, CDR2 SVGIG, per germline (reference sequence). As processed by the authors: Amplification of reference gene primers provided the estimated nucleated cell counts. Profiled with immunoSEQ multiplex PCR; TCRdb holds only in-frame clones, not every one. The V and J calls and the clone size are those of that table, but D and trimming were determined from the DNA. The sample consists of some 80,000 clones, approximately 80% of them appearing once. These data come from a study of blood T cell repertoires in COVID-19. As for the study in general: Acute and convalescent COVID-19 specimens originated in the United States, Italy and Spain.

This sequence was found in an elderly man with acute or convalescent COVID-19. The J gene is TRBJ2-7, the V gene TRBV30, with 10 positions matching TRBD1. Sequenced: peripheral blood. Written as DNA, the CDR3 is TGTGCCTGGAGTCGAAAATCCGGGACAGGGGACGCCTACGAGCAGTACTTC. Its protein is CAWSRKSGTGDAYEQYF. The variable domain in full, completed from reference TRBV30 and TRBJ2-7, reads SQTIHQWPATLVQPVGSPLSLECTVEGTSNPNLYWYRQAAGRGLQLLFYSVGIGQISSEVPQNLSASRPQDRQFILSSKKLLLSDSGFYLCAWSRKSGTGDAYEQYFGPGTRLTVT.